This is a list of T cell receptor beta chains from one sample in a study of blood T cell repertoires in COVID-19. The assay was immunoSEQ multiplex PCR, and TCRdb's table has in-frame clones only and misses some. The sample holds around 220,000 clones, about 86% seen once. Sequences were obtained from peripheral blood. The receptors come from a woman between 45 and 60 years old with COVID-19, enrolled during active disease. Each CDR3 is given with its conserved first and last residue. Each record gives: J gene, clone size, CDR3 length, V gene, D gene, CDR3 protein, CDR3 DNA. The D gene is left open where the match is weak. Clone size appears in some rows only: once, few, many, or a class for an expanded clone.

J gene: TRBJ2-1
clone size: few
CDR3 length: 15
V gene: TRBV5-8
D gene: TRBD1
CDR3 protein: CASSLDLTGSNEQFF
CDR3 DNA: TGTGCCAGCAGCTTGGACTTGACAGGGAGTAATGAGCAGTTCTTC

J gene: TRBJ1-5
clone size: .
CDR3 length: 19
V gene: TRBV7-2
D gene: TRBD1
CDR3 protein: CASSLLGGDRGQINQPQHF
CDR3 DNA: TGTGCCAGCAGCTTATTAGGCGGGGACAGGGGGCAGATCAATCAGCCCCAGCATTTT

J gene: TRBJ1-5
clone size: .
CDR3 length: 13
V gene: TRBV27
D gene: .
CDR3 protein: CASSFEPDQPQHF
CDR3 DNA: TGTGCCAGCAGTTTTGAGCCCGATCAGCCCCAGCATTTT

J gene: TRBJ2-1
clone size: many
CDR3 length: 18
V gene: TRBV10-1
D gene: TRBD2
CDR3 protein: CASSGLAGSTSSYNEQFF
CDR3 DNA: TGCGCCAGCAGTGGATTAGCGGGGAGCACGAGCTCCTACAATGAGCAGTTCTTC

J gene: TRBJ1-1
clone size: .
CDR3 length: 12
V gene: TRBV19
D gene: .
CDR3 protein: CASTRRNTEAFF
CDR3 DNA: TGTGCCAGTACTAGACGGAACACTGAAGCTTTCTTT

J gene: TRBJ1-5
clone size: .
CDR3 length: 13
V gene: TRBV27
D gene: .
CDR3 protein: CASSYQGNQPQHF
CDR3 DNA: TGTGCCAGCAGTTACCAGGGAAATCAGCCCCAGCATTTT

J gene: TRBJ1-4
clone size: few
CDR3 length: 15
V gene: TRBV7-9
D gene: TRBD1
CDR3 protein: CASGPTGQGSEKLFF
CDR3 DNA: TGTGCCAGCGGCCCTACCGGACAGGGGAGTGAAAAACTGTTTTTT

J gene: TRBJ2-2
clone size: .
CDR3 length: 16
V gene: TRBV24-1
D gene: .
CDR3 protein: CATSSGPPRGTGELFF
CDR3 DNA: TGTGCCACCAGCTCCGGGCCACCCCGGGGGACCGGGGAGCTGTTTTTT

J gene: TRBJ2-5
clone size: .
CDR3 length: 17
V gene: TRBV1
D gene: .
CDR3 protein: CTSSQDRPQGHQETQYF
CDR3 DNA: TGCACCAGCAGCCAAGATAGGCCTCAGGGACATCAAGAGACCCAGTACTTC

J gene: TRBJ2-3
clone size: .
CDR3 length: 16
V gene: TRBV11-3
D gene: TRBD2
CDR3 protein: CASSHSGGGLTDTQYF
CDR3 DNA: TGTGCCAGCAGCCACAGCGGGGGGGGACTCACAGATACGCAGTATTTT

J gene: TRBJ2-1
clone size: .
CDR3 length: 17
V gene: TRBV9
D gene: TRBD2
CDR3 protein: CASSPGTSGHTYNEQFF
CDR3 DNA: TGTGCCAGCAGCCCCGGGACTAGCGGGCACACCTACAATGAGCAGTTCTTC

J gene: TRBJ2-1
clone size: .
CDR3 length: 14
V gene: TRBV2
D gene: TRBD2
CDR3 protein: CASPSGLVGDEQFF
CDR3 DNA: TGTGCCAGCCCTTCCGGACTAGTTGGCGATGAGCAGTTCTTC

J gene: TRBJ1-1
clone size: .
CDR3 length: 13
V gene: TRBV19
D gene: .
CDR3 protein: CASSDRLNTEAFF
CDR3 DNA: TGTGCCAGTAGTGACAGGTTGAACACTGAAGCTTTCTTT

J gene: TRBJ1-1
clone size: .
CDR3 length: 11
V gene: TRBV2
D gene: .
CDR3 protein: CAGTEGTEAFF
CDR3 DNA: TGTGCCGGCACGGAGGGCACTGAAGCTTTCTTT

J gene: TRBJ1-5
clone size: .
CDR3 length: 17
V gene: TRBV19
D gene: .
CDR3 protein: CASRTIRDNESNQPQHF
CDR3 DNA: TGTGCCAGTAGGACAATCCGGGACAATGAGAGCAATCAGCCCCAGCATTTT

J gene: TRBJ2-2
clone size: few
CDR3 length: 13
V gene: TRBV6-1
D gene: TRBD1
CDR3 protein: CASSETGTGELFF
CDR3 DNA: TGTGCCAGCAGTGAGACAGGGACCGGGGAGCTGTTTTTT

J gene: TRBJ1-4
clone size: .
CDR3 length: 17
V gene: TRBV28
D gene: TRBD1
CDR3 protein: CASSLLVQGRTGEKLFF
CDR3 DNA: TGTGCCAGCAGTTTGTTAGTACAGGGGCGGACTGGTGAAAAACTGTTTTTT

J gene: TRBJ1-5
clone size: .
CDR3 length: 13
V gene: TRBV19
D gene: TRBD1
CDR3 protein: CASRTGVRQPQHF
CDR3 DNA: TGTGCCAGCCGAACAGGGGTCCGTCAGCCCCAGCATTTT

J gene: TRBJ1-2
clone size: .
CDR3 length: 14
V gene: TRBV7-8
D gene: .
CDR3 protein: CASSLTQGLDGYTF
CDR3 DNA: TGTGCCAGCAGCTTAACCCAGGGGCTGGATGGCTACACCTTC

J gene: TRBJ2-5
clone size: .
CDR3 length: 14
V gene: TRBV5-1
D gene: .
CDR3 protein: CASSPRPGWETQYF
CDR3 DNA: TGCGCCAGCAGCCCCCGACCGGGTTGGGAGACCCAGTACTTC

J gene: TRBJ1-4
clone size: .
CDR3 length: 15
V gene: TRBV7-9
D gene: .
CDR3 protein: CASSPPGLTDEKLFF
CDR3 DNA: TGTGCCAGCAGCCCACCGGGACTGACGGATGAAAAACTGTTTTTT

J gene: TRBJ1-1
clone size: .
CDR3 length: 15
V gene: TRBV27
D gene: .
CDR3 protein: CASSLNGGRVAEAFF
CDR3 DNA: TGTGCCAGCAGTTTAAACGGGGGGCGCGTCGCTGAAGCTTTCTTT